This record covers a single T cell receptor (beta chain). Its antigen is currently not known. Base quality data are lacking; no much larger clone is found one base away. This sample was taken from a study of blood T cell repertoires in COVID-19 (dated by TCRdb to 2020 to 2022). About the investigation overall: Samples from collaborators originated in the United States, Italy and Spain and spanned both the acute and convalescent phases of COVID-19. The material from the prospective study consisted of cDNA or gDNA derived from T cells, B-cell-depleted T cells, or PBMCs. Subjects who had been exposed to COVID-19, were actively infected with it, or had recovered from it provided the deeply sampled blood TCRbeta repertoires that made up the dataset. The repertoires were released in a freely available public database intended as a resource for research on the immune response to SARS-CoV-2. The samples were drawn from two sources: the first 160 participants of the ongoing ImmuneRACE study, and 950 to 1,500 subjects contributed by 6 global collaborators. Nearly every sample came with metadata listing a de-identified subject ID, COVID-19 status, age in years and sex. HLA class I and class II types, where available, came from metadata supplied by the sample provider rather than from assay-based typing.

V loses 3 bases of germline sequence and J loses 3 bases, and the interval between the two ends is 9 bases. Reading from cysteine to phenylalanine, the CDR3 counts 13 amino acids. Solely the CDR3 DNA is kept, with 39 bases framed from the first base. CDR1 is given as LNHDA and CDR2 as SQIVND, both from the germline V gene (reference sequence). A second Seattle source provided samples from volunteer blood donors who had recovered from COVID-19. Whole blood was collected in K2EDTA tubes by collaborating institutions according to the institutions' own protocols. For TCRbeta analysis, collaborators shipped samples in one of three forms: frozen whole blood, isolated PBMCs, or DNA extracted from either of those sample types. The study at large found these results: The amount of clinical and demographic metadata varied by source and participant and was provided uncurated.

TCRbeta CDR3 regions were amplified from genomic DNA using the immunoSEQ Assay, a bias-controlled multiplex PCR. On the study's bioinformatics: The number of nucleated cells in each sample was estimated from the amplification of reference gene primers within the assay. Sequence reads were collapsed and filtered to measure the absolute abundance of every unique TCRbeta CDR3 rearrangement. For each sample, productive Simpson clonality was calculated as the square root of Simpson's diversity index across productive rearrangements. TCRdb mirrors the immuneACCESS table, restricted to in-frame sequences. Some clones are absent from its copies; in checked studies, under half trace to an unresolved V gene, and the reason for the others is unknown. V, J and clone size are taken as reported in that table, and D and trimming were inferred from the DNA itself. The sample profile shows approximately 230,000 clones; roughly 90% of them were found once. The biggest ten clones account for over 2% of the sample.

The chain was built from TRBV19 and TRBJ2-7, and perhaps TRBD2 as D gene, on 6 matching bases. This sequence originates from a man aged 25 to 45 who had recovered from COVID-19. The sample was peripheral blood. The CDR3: CASSIPGVYEQYF. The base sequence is TGTGCCAGTAGTATCCCGGGGGTCTACGAGCAGTACTTC.